The 20 T cell receptor beta chains in this list originate from one sample, sequenced in a study of T cell repertoires in cytomegalovirus infection. No antigen has been identified for these receptors. TCRdb reanalysed the reads using MiXCR and keeps one entry per CDR3 protein. The table records about 920,000 distinct CDR3 sequences, around 30% of them present only once. The sequences come from cultured CD8+ T cells from PBMCs, collected from culture after CMV antigen stimulation. Receptors originate from a human donor in good health (CMV status not recorded). Some clones in this sample may be carry-over from other donors' samples.

The CDR3 region is CASGLDVVTDTQYF. The CDR3 region has the DNA TGTGCTAGTGGTTTGGACGTAGTCACAGATACGCAGTATTTT. The V call is TRBV12-5, the J call TRBJ2-3; D uncertain. In germline, CDR1 is LGHNT, CDR2 FRNRAP. The CDR3 extends over 14 amino acids. V lost 1 base and J lost 2, with 7 bases in between.

This clonotype has more than one count but fewer than ten. Here the CDR3 reads CASSEQLGRHQETQYF. CDR3 nucleotide sequence: TGTGCCAGCAGTGAACAGTTGGGCCGGCACCAAGAGACCCAGTACTTC. This chain links TRBV2 with TRBJ2-5; D gene uncertain. Germline V gene sequence: CDR1 SNHLY, CDR2 FYNNEI. There are 16 residues in the CDR3. V dropped 2 bases and J dropped 0 bases, with 13 bases sitting between them.

V is TRBV6-2 or TRBV6-3 and J is TRBJ2-7; a weak D match, TRBD1 (6 bases). V lost 0 bases and J 2 bases, leaving 8 bases between the germline ends. This CDR3 has 14 residues. Germline assignment: CDR1 MNHEY and CDR2 SVGEGT. Here the CDR3 DNA reads TGTGCCAGCAGTTACTCGCAGGGGCCCTACGAGCAGTACGTC. It codes for CASSYSQGPYEQYV.

The chain couples TRBV7-2 to TRBJ2-5; maybe TRBD2 (5 bases). Trimming took 5 bases from V and 5 from J, leaving 12 bases between them. CDR3 length: 13 amino acids. CDR1 is SGHTA and CDR2 is FQGNSA in the germline V gene. In DNA, the CDR3 is TGTGCCAGCAGCCCCTACCGGAGGGAGACCCAGTACTTC. Its protein product is CASSPYRRETQYF.

The table lists this clonotype with a few counts. This rearrangement joins TRBV19 to TRBJ1-2, with D hard to call. The V gene lost 5 bases and the J gene lost 6 bases, with 22 bases spanning the gap. Germline loops: CDR1 LNHDA, CDR2 SQIVND (reference sequence). CDR3 length: 16 residues. The DNA for the CDR3 is TGTGCCAGTAGTCCTGGAGACCGCCCGGGAGTACATGGCTACACCTTC. Translated: CASSPGDRPGVHGYTF.

V and J are TRBV28 and TRBJ2-1; 8 bases fit TRBD2. Germline CDR1 reads MDHEN; CDR2 reads SYDVKM. Trimming removed 1 base from V and 2 bases from J; junction bases left unmatched: 10. CDR3 length: 18 amino acids. CDR3 loop: CASSLFIVRAGAYNEQFF. The CDR3 DNA reads as TGTGCCAGCAGTTTATTTATAGTCCGAGCGGGAGCCTACAATGAGCAGTTCTTC.

The chain joins TRBV12-3 or TRBV12-4 to TRBJ2-7; the match to TRBD2 covers 9 bases. The CDR3 consists of 15 residues. Unmatched junction bases numbered 9, after V lost 5 bases and J lost 4 bases. CDR3: CASSPPAGGSYEQYF. The CDR3 DNA sequence: TGTGCCAGCAGTCCCCCCGCGGGGGGGAGTTACGAGCAGTACTTC.

The genes are TRBV27 and TRBJ1-5; TRBD1 aligns across 10 bases. This CDR3 has 16 residues. Germline V gene data show CDR1 as MNHEY and CDR2 as SMNVEV (reference sequence). Germline trimming cut 7 bases from V and 0 bases from J; bases unmatched to any gene: 6. The DNA for the CDR3 is TGTGCCAGCATGGACAGGGGGGCGGGTAGCAATCAGCCCCAGCATTTT. This translates into CASMDRGAGSNQPQHF.

This clonotype appeared a few times. This chain links TRBV20-1 with TRBJ2-7; D is perhaps TRBD2 (6 bases). V lost 0 bases to trimming and J lost 2 bases, with 11 bases between them. This CDR3 is built from 14 residues. Germline loops: CDR1 DFQATT, CDR2 SNEGSKA (reference sequence). Here the CDR3 reads CSARDLEGTYEQYF. The CDR3, as DNA: TGCAGTGCTAGAGATCTGGAGGGGACCTACGAGCAGTACTTC.

The chain joins TRBV20-1 to TRBJ2-7; no definite D call. This CDR3 has 15 residues. Germline CDR1 and CDR2: DFQATT and SNEGSKA (reference sequence). Between the trimmed V and J ends, which lost 5 bases and 3 bases, there was a span of 20 bases. CDR3 residues: CSAPGIRQTIYEQYF. CDR3 sequence (DNA): TGCAGTGCTCCTGGGATACGACAAACAATCTACGAGCAGTACTTC.

This clonotype appeared once. The chain joins TRBV6-2 or TRBV6-3 to TRBJ2-7; D gene unclear. The CDR3 covers 14 residues. The V end lost 0 bases, the J end lost 3 bases, and 9 bases lay between the germline ends. Germline-derived CDR1 and CDR2 are MNHEY and SVGEGT. CDR3 nucleotide sequence: TGTGCCAGCAGTTACTCTGAGATCTTCTACGAGCAGTACTTC. It codes for CASSYSEIFYEQYF.

This clonotype was seen a few times. The rearrangement links TRBV19 to TRBJ1-5, with a possible D match to TRBD1 (5 bases). Germline loops: CDR1 LNHDA, CDR2 SQIVND (reference sequence). The germline V and J ends were trimmed by 7 bases and 4 bases, with 17 bases remaining between them. CDR3 length equals 15 residues. The CDR3 reads CASTVGGGINQPQHF. The CDR3 DNA reads as TGTGCCAGTACCGTTGGGGGGGGGATTAATCAGCCCCAGCATTTT. Together with reference TRBV19 and TRBJ1-5, the CDR3 gives the full variable domain: DGGITQSPKYLFRKEGQNVTLSCEQNLNHDAMYWYRQDPGQGLRLIYYSQIVNDFQKGDIAEGYSVSREKKESFPLTVTSAQKNPTAFYLCASTVGGGINQPQHFGDGTRLSIL.

This clonotype was counted between two and nine times. The rearrangement uses TRBV5-6 and TRBJ2-1; no reliable D call. V was clipped by 2 bases and J by 4 bases, with 7 bases between them. Germline CDR1 is SGHDT and CDR2 is YYEEEE. The CDR3 runs 13 residues. The chain's CDR3 is CASSLRWYNEQFF. Here the CDR3 DNA reads TGTGCCAGCAGCTTAAGGTGGTACAATGAGCAGTTCTTC.

This clonotype was seen only a few times. V usage is TRBV18 and J usage is TRBJ1-1; TRBD1 might be the D (5 bases). Germline assignment: CDR1 KGHSH and CDR2 LQKENI. V lost 3 bases to trimming and J lost 7 bases, with 9 bases between them. The CDR3 runs 12 residues. The CDR3 DNA follows: TGTGCCAGCTCACCTCTAGACAGTGAAGCTTTCTTT. It yields the protein CASSPLDSEAFF.

The gene calls are TRBV6-6 and TRBJ2-5; TRBD1 matches at 8 bases. The CDR3 has 15 residues. J lost 1 base, V lost 5 bases, and 6 bases had no gene match. Germline V CDR1 and CDR2: MNHNY, SVGAGI (reference sequence). CDR3 nucleotide sequence: TGTGCCAGCAGTGATATACAGGGGGTCCAAGAGACCCAGTACTTC. It encodes CASSDIQGVQETQYF.

This clonotype was detected a few times. This chain uses TRBV27 with TRBJ2-3, with a possible D match to TRBD1 (6 bases). This CDR3 is built from 16 residues. Trimming shortened V by 0 bases and J by 5 bases, and 15 bases separated the two germline ends. Germline V lookup: CDR1 MNHEY, CDR2 SMNVEV (reference sequence). The CDR3 DNA sequence: TGTGCCAGCAGTTTATCATCAGGGGTCAGGGGAGATACGCAGTATTTT. Translation gives CASSLSSGVRGDTQYF.

V usage is TRBV20-1 and J usage is TRBJ2-1, with 7 bases that match TRBD1. Germline CDR1 reads DFQATT; CDR2 reads SNEGSKA (reference sequence). The CDR3 covers 16 residues. V gave up 5 bases and J gave up 0 bases; unmatched junction bases: 10. The CDR3 sequence: CSARTGQASSYNEQFF. In DNA, the CDR3 is TGCAGTGCTCGGACCGGACAGGCAAGCTCCTACAATGAGCAGTTCTTC.

There are a few counts of this clonotype. The chain is built from TRBV28 and TRBJ1-4, with D unclear. CDR3 length equals 15 residues. Between the trimmed V and J ends, which lost 3 bases and 0 bases, there was a span of 8 bases. Germline CDR1 and CDR2: MDHEN and SYDVKM. The CDR3 bases are TGTGCCAGCAGTTTCGTGAGAGCAACTAATGAAAAACTGTTTTTT. Amino acids: CASSFVRATNEKLFF.

Worth noting for this clonotype: The junction departs from germline at one end; a sequencing error may be responsible. The rearrangement links TRBV7-6 to TRBJ2-2; D is ambiguous. There are 16 residues in the CDR3. The V gene's germline CDR1 is SGHVS and CDR2 FNYEAQ. CDR3 residues: CASSLVGRTNTGELFF. The CDR3 DNA is TGTGCCAGCAGCTTAGTTGGGCGGACGAACACCGGAGAGCTGTTTTTT.

This clonotype was picked up a small number of times. The rearrangement joins TRBV14 to TRBJ2-6; TRBD1 agrees at 10 bases. After removal of 2 bases from V and 2 bases from J, the junction contained 12 bases not matched to a gene. This CDR3 contains 20 residues. CDR1 is SGHDN and CDR2 is FVKESK in the germline V gene. The CDR3 DNA follows: TGTGCCAGCAGCCAATACTCCCCGGGACAGGGGATGGCTGGGGCCAACGTCCTGACTTTC. Its translation is CASSQYSPGQGMAGANVLTF.